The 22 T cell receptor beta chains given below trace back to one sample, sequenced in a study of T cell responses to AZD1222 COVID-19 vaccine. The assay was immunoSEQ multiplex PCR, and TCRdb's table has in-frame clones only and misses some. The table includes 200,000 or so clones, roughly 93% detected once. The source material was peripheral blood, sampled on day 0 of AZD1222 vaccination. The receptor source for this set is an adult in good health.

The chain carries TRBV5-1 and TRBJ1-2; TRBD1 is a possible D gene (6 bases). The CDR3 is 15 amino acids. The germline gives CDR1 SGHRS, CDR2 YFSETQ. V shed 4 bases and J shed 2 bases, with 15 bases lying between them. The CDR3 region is CASSPPGARNYGYTF. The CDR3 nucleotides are TGCGCCAGCAGCCCGCCAGGGGCAAGGAACTATGGCTACACCTTC.

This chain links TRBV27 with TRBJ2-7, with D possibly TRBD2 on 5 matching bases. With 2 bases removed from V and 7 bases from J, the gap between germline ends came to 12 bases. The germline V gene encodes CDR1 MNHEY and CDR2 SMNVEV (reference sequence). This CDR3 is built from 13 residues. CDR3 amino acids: CASSLGEDWEQYF. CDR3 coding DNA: TGTGCCAGCAGTTTAGGCGAGGACTGGGAGCAGTACTTC.

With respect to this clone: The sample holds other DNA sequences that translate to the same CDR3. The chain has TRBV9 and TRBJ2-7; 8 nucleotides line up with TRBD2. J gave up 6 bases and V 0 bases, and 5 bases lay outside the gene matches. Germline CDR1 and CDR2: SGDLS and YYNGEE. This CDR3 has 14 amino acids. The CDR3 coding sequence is TGTGCCAGCAGCGTAGGGCTAGCGGGTGGCGAGCAGTACTTC. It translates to CASSVGLAGGEQYF.

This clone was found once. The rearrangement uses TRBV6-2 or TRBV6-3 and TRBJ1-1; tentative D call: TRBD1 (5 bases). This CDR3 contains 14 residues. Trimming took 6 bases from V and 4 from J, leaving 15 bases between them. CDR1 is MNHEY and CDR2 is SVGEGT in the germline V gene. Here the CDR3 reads CASSSKGYGTEAFF. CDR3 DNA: TGTGCCAGCAGCTCTAAGGGGTACGGCACTGAAGCTTTCTTT.

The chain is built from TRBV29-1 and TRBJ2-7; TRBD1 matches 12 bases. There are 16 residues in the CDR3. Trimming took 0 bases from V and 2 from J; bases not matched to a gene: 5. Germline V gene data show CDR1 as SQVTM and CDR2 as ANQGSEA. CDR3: CSVEDRDRGHTYEQYF. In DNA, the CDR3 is TGCAGCGTTGAAGATCGGGACAGGGGGCACACCTACGAGCAGTACTTC.

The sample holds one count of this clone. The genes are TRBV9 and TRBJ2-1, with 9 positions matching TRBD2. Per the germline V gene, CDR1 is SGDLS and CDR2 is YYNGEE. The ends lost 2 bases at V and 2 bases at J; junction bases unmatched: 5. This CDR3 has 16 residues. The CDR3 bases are TGTGCCAGCAGCGTTCAAGCGGGAGGAACCTACAATGAGCAGTTCTTC. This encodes CASSVQAGGTYNEQFF.

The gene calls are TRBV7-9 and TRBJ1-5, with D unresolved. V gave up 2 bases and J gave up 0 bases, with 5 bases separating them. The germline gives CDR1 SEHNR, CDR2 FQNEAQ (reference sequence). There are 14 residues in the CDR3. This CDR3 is CASSLYDSNQPQHF. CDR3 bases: TGTGCCAGCAGCTTATACGATAGCAATCAGCCCCAGCATTTT.

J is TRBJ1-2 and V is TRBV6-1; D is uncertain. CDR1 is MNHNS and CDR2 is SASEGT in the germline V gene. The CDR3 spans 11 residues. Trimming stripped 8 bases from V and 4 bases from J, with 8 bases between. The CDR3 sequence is CASGGLYGYTF. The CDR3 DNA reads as TGTGCCAGCGGCGGGCTCTATGGCTACACCTTC.

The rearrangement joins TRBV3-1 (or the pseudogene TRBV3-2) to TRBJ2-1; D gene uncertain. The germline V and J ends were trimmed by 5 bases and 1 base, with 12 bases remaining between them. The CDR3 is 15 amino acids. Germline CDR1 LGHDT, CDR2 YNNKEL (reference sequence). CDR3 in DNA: TGTGCCAGCAGCGTTACGACGGATTCCTACAATGAGCAGTTCTTC. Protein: CASSVTTDSYNEQFF.

The CDR3 reads CASSPGTEAFF. Here the CDR3 DNA reads TGTGCCAGCAGTCCGGGCACTGAAGCTTTCTTT. V gene TRBV27 combines with J gene TRBJ1-1; D is unclear. CDR1 and CDR2 (germline): MNHEY, SMNVEV (reference sequence). V was shortened by 5 bases and J by 4 bases, with 5 bases between the two germline ends. This CDR3 spans 11 amino acids.

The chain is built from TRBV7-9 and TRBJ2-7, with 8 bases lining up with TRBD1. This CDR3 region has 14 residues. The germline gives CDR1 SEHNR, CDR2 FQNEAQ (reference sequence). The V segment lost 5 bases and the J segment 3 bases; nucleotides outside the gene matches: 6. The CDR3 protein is CASSPRTGHYEQYF. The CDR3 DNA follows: TGTGCCAGCAGCCCGCGGACAGGGCACTACGAGCAGTACTTC.

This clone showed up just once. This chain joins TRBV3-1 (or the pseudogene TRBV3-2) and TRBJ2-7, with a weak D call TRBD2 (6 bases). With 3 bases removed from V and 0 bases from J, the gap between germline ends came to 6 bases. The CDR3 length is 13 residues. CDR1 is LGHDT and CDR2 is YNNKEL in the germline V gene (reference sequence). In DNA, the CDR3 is TGTGCCAGCAGCCACGGGAGCTCCTACGAGCAGTACTTC. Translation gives CASSHGSSYEQYF.

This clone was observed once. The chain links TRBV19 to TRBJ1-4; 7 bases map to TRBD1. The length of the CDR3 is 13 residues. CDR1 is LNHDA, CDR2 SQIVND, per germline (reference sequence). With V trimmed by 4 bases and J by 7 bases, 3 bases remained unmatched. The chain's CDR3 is CASSTNRGEKLFF. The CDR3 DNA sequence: TGTGCCAGTAGTACCAACAGGGGTGAAAAACTGTTTTTT.

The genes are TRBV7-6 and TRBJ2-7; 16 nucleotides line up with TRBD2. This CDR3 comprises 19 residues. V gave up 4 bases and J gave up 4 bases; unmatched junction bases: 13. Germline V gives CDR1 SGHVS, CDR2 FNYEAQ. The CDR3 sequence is CASSSSGTSGRAVFYEQYF. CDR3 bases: TGTGCCAGCAGCTCATCCGGGACTAGCGGGAGGGCCGTATTTTACGAGCAGTACTTC.

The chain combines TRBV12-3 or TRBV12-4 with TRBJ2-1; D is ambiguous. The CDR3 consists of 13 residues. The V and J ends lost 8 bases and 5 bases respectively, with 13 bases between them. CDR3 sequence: CASHPPGNNEQFF. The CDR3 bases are TGTGCCAGCCATCCGCCGGGTAACAATGAGCAGTTCTTC.

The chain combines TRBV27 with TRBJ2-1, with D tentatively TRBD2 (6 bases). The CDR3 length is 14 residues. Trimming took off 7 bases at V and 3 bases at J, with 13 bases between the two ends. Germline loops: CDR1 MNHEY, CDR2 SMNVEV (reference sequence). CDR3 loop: CASKGGIRYNEQFF. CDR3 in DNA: TGTGCCAGCAAGGGCGGGATTCGCTACAATGAGCAGTTCTTC.

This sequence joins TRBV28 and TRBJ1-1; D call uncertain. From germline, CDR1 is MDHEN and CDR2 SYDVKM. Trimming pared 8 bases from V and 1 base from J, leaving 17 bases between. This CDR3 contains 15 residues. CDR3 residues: CASVQQRPKNTEAFF. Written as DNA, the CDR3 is TGTGCCAGCGTCCAACAACGACCAAAGAACACTGAAGCTTTCTTT.

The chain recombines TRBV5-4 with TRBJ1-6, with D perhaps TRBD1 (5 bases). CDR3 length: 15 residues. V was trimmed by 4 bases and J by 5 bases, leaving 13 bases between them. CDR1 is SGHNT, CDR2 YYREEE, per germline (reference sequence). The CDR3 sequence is CASSLRDADNSPLHF. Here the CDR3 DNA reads TGTGCCAGCAGCCTTAGGGACGCCGATAATTCACCCCTCCACTTT. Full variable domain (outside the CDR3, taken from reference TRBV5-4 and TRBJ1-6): ETGVTQSPTHLIKTRGQQVTLRCSSQSGHNTVSWYQQALGQGPQFIFQYYREEENGRGNFPPRFSGLQFPNYSSELNVNALELDDSALYLCASSLRDADNSPLHFGNGTRLTVT.

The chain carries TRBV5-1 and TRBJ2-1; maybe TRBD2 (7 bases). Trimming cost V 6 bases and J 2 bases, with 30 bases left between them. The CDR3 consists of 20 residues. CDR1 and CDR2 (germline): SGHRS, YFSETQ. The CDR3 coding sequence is TGCGCCAGCACCTTCACCCCCGGGGGCAGGCCTAGCGGAACCTACAATGAGCAGTTCTTC. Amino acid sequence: CASTFTPGGRPSGTYNEQFF.

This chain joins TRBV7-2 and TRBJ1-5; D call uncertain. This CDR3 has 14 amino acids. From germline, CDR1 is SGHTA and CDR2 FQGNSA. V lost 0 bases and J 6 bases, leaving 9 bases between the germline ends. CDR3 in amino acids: CASSLAGFRQPQHF. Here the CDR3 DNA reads TGTGCCAGCAGCTTAGCGGGCTTCCGTCAGCCCCAGCATTTT.

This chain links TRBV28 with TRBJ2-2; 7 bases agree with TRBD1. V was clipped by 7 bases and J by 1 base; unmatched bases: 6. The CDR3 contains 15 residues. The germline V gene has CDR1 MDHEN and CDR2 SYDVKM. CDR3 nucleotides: TGTGCCAGCACCCAGGGGGATAGGAACACCGGGGAGCTGTTTTTT. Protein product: CASTQGDRNTGELFF.

For the CDR3, the DNA is TGTGCCAGCAGCCTCGAAGCAACTAATGAAAAACTGTTTTTT. It encodes CASSLEATNEKLFF. The chain is built from TRBV3-1 (or the pseudogene TRBV3-2) and TRBJ1-4; D is undetermined. Germline V gene lookup returns CDR1 LGHDT and CDR2 YNNKEL (reference sequence). V was shortened by 4 bases and J by 0 bases, with 6 bases between the two germline ends. This CDR3 is 14 amino acids long.